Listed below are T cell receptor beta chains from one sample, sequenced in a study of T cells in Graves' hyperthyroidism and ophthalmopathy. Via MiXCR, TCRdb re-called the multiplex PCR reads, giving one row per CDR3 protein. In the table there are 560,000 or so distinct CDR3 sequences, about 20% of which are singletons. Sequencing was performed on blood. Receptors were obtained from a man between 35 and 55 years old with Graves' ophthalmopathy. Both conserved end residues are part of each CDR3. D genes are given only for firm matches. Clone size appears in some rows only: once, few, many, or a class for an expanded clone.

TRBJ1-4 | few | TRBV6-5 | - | CASIPGELTNEKLFF | TGTGCCAGCATCCCAGGGGAGTTAACTAATGAAAAACTGTTTTTT
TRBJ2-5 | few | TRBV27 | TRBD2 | CASSSGLAAKTQYF | TGTGCCAGCAGTTCCGGACTAGCGGCCAAGACCCAGTACTTC
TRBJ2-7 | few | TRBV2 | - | CASGGLDLGEQYF | TGTGCCAGCGGAGGACTGGACCTAGGCGAGCAGTACTTC
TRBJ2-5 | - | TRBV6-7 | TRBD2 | CAVSAFHSGGGETQYF | TGTGCCGTATCCGCCTTCCATAGCGGGGGGGGTGAGACCCAGTACTTC
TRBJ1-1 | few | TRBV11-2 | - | CASIGGVITEAFF | TGTGCCAGCATAGGCGGAGTTATCACTGAAGCTTTCTTT
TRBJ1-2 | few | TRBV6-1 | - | CASSYGQGQGYTF | TGTGCCAGCAGTTATGGGCAGGGTCAGGGCTACACCTTC
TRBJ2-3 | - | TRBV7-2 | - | CASRGRLRTDTQYF | TGTGCCAGCCGCGGACGTCTTAGGACAGATACGCAGTATTTT
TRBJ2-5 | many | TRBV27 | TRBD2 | CASSLNSLAGALTETQYF | TGTGCCAGCAGTTTAAACTCGCTAGCGGGGGCCCTTACCGAGACCCAGTACTTC
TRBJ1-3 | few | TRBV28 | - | CASSFAGVRGNTIYF | TGTGCCAGCAGTTTTGCGGGAGTCCGTGGAAACACCATATATTTT
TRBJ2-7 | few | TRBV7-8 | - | CASSLYKEGEQYF | TGTGCCAGCAGCTTGTATAAGGAAGGCGAGCAGTACTTC
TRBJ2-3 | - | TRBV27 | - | CASSPFGLNTDTQYF | TGTGCCAGCAGTCCATTTGGGCTAAACACAGATACGCAGTATTTT
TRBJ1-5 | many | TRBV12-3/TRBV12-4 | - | CASSFAGGDNQPQHF | TGTGCCAGCAGTTTCGCGGGAGGGGACAATCAGCCCCAGCATTTT
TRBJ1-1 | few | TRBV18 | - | CASSPDLVFNTEAFF | TGTGCCAGCTCACCAGATTTGGTTTTTAACACTGAAGCTTTCTTT
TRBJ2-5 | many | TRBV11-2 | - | CASRSPAGTQYF | TGTGCCAGCAGGTCTCCGGCCGGGACCCAGTACTTC
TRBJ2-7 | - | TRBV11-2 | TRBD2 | CASGYPPTGTSGSFSYEQYF | TGTGCCAGCGGATACCCCCCTACCGGGACTAGCGGGAGTTTCTCCTACGAGCAGTACTTC
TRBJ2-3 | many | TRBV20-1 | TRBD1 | CSARDPWDRGRVDTQYF | TGCAGTGCTAGAGATCCCTGGGACAGGGGGCGAGTAGATACGCAGTATTTT
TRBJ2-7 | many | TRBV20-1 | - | CSAGALYEQYF | TGCAGTGCTGGGGCCCTCTACGAGCAGTACTTC
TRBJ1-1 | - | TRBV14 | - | CASSQGAAEAFF | TGTGCCAGCAGCCAAGGGGCAGCGGAAGCTTTCTTT
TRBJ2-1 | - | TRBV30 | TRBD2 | CAWSAGGGLAGVPNEQFF | TGTGCCTGGAGTGCAGGGGGAGGCCTAGCGGGGGTCCCCAATGAGCAGTTCTTC
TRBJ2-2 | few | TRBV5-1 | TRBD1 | CASSFSAGTGSTGELFF | TGCGCCAGCAGCTTCTCCGCCGGGACAGGCTCCACCGGGGAGCTGTTTTTT
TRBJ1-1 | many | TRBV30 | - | CAWGENTEAFF | TGTGCCTGGGGGGAGAACACTGAAGCTTTCTTT
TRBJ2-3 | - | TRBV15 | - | CATSGEEVGAQYF | TGTGCCACCAGCGGGGAGGAGGTGGGTGCACAGTATTTT